This TCR beta chain was sequenced in a study of OX40 agonist ivuxolimab in advanced cancers. The CDR3 runs to 17 residues. Germline V gives CDR1 SGHVS, CDR2 FNYEAQ. Trimming took off 5 bases at V and 0 bases at J, with 17 bases between the two ends. Clones were read by immunoSEQ multiplex PCR, and TCRdb kept only the in-frame ones, dropping some. The table shows 65,000 to 85,000 clones, with around 87% occurring only once. This rearrangement joins TRBV7-6 to TRBJ2-1; TRBD1 or TRBD2 may be the D gene (5 bases each). The receptor's source is an adult with an advanced solid tumor such as melanoma, head and neck, liver or kidney cancer. Sample: CD4+ or CD8+ T cells sorted from blood, taken in a trial of the OX40 agonist ivuxolimab. The CDR3 protein is CASSLGAVTSSYNEQFF. CDR3 bases: TGTGCCAGCAGCCTCGGGGCCGTTACCTCCTCCTACAATGAGCAGTTCTTC.